The 27 T cell receptor beta chains below were found in one sample sequenced in a study of cytomegalovirus exposure and HLA in healthy donors. The study ran its PCR with 60 Vbeta and 13 Jbeta primers. Sequenced by immunoSEQ multiplex PCR; TCRdb stores in-frame clones only, minus some. The sample has about 110,000 clones; the top ten hold 6.8%. Sequenced input: PBMCs. The receptors shown here come from a man in his forties or fifties in good health and CMV-seropositive.

The chain links TRBV28 to TRBJ2-6; D may be TRBD1 (5 bases). Germline CDR1 MDHEN, CDR2 SYDVKM. Trimming pared 5 bases from V and 2 bases from J, leaving 10 bases between. This CDR3 spans 15 amino acids. The CDR3 here is CASSRGRPGANVLTF. In DNA, the CDR3 is TGTGCCAGCAGTAGGGGCAGGCCTGGGGCCAACGTCCTGACTTTC.

This chain connects TRBV28 to TRBJ2-5; the D gene is possibly TRBD2 (6 bases). Deletions cut 2 bases from V and 4 bases from J, with 14 bases between. The germline gives CDR1 MDHEN, CDR2 SYDVKM. This CDR3 is built from 15 residues. This CDR3 reads CASSLPTGRGETQYF. The CDR3 DNA reads as TGTGCCAGCAGTTTACCTACGGGGCGGGGAGAGACCCAGTACTTC.

The chain joins TRBV25-1 to TRBJ2-1, with 11 nucleotides matching TRBD2. Germline CDR1 and CDR2: MGHDK and SYGVNS. CDR3 length: 15 amino acids. After removal of 6 bases from V and 5 bases from J, the junction contained 6 bases not matched to a gene. The CDR3, as DNA: TGTGCCAGCAGCGCTCTAGCGGGAGGTAACAATGAGCAGTTCTTC. Its protein is CASSALAGGNNEQFF.

V gene TRBV30 combines with J gene TRBJ1-1; tentatively, D is TRBD1 (5 bases). The V and J ends lost 1 base and 0 bases respectively, with 6 bases between them. Germline values: CDR1 GTSNPN, CDR2 SVGIG (reference sequence). The CDR3 spans 13 residues. CDR3 nucleotides: TGTGCCTGGAGTGGGACACTGAACACTGAAGCTTTCTTT. It codes for CAWSGTLNTEAFF.

The chain couples TRBV30 to TRBJ1-1; no reliable D call. Germline V gene sequence: CDR1 GTSNPN, CDR2 SVGIG (reference sequence). The CDR3 runs to 11 residues. Trimming pared 5 bases from V and 2 bases from J, leaving 6 bases between. The CDR3 bases are TGTGCCTGGGGACTAAACACTGAAGCTTTCTTT. This encodes CAWGLNTEAFF.

The rearrangement joins TRBV28 to TRBJ1-1; D ambiguous. The germline V and J ends were trimmed by 3 bases and 0 bases, with 8 bases remaining between them. Germline V gene lookup returns CDR1 MDHEN and CDR2 SYDVKM. The length of the CDR3 is 14 residues. The DNA of the CDR3 is TGTGCCAGCAGTTTGGTCACTATGAACACTGAAGCTTTCTTT. Amino acids: CASSLVTMNTEAFF.

The rearrangement uses TRBV11-2 and TRBJ2-7, with 12 bases that match TRBD2. CDR1 and CDR2 (germline): SGHAT, FQNNGV. The junction had 10 bases not matched to a gene; V was cut back by 4 bases and J by 3 bases. The length of the CDR3 is 17 residues. CDR3 amino acids: CASSSLLSSGRGYEQYF. CDR3 nucleotide sequence: TGTGCCAGCAGCTCACTCCTCTCTAGCGGGAGGGGCTACGAGCAGTACTTC.

The chain combines TRBV5-1 with TRBJ1-1, with D perhaps matching TRBD1 (6 bases). CDR1 SGHRS and CDR2 YFSETQ come from the germline V gene. The CDR3 is 14 amino acids. Trimming stripped 4 bases from V and 4 bases from J, with 14 bases between. As DNA, the CDR3 is TGCGCCAGCAGCCTGGAGGGCAGGGGCACTGAAGCTTTCTTT. Translated: CASSLEGRGTEAFF. Full variable domain (remainder filled in from reference TRBV5-1 and TRBJ1-1): KAGVTQTPRYLIKTRGQQVTLSCSPISGHRSVSWYQQTPGQGLQFLFEYFSETQRNKGNFPGRFSGRQFSNSRSEMNVSTLELGDSALYLCASSLEGRGTEAFFGQGTRLTVV.

The V gene is TRBV6-1, the J gene TRBJ1-1; 10 bases align to TRBD1. J was trimmed by 6 bases and V by 5 bases; bases with no gene match: 9. Germline CDR1 MNHNS, CDR2 SASEGT. This CDR3 contains 15 residues. CDR3 residues: CASSQLGDRGPEAFF. CDR3 sequence (DNA): TGTGCCAGCAGTCAACTCGGAGACAGGGGGCCTGAAGCTTTCTTT.

The genes are TRBV5-4 and TRBJ2-7; D might be TRBD1 (5 bases). The V gene's germline CDR1 is SGHNT and CDR2 YYREEE (reference sequence). This CDR3 has 13 amino acids. The ends were cut back, 4 bases at V and 1 base at J, with 9 bases in the middle. In nucleotides, the CDR3 is TGTGCCAGCAGCCATCCAGGGTCCTACGAGCAGTACTTC. This codes for CASSHPGSYEQYF.

The CDR3 loop is CASSPLKGTSGDNEQFF. CDR3 nucleotides: TGTGCCAGCTCACCACTTAAGGGGACTAGCGGAGACAATGAGCAGTTCTTC. The chain joins TRBV18 to TRBJ2-1; 11 bases match TRBD2. Germline lookup yields CDR1 KGHSH and CDR2 LQKENI. This CDR3 spans 17 amino acids. V lost 1 base to trimming and J lost 5 bases; unmatched junction nucleotides: 7.

The chain is built from TRBV5-1 and TRBJ2-6; no clear D. This CDR3 is 13 amino acids long. The germline CDR1 and CDR2 sequences are SGHRS and YFSETQ. V dropped 7 bases and J dropped 1 base, with 6 bases sitting between them. Here the CDR3 DNA reads TGCGCCAGCCGAGTGTCTGGGGCCAACGTCCTGACTTTC. Its translation is CASRVSGANVLTF.

CDR3 residues: CASTPELAGGWNEQFF. In DNA, the CDR3 is TGTGCCAGCACCCCGGAGCTAGCGGGAGGGTGGAATGAGCAGTTCTTC. The chain employs TRBV5-4 and TRBJ2-1, with 12 bases fitting TRBD2. The germline CDR1 and CDR2 sequences are SGHNT and YYREEE (reference sequence). CDR3 length equals 16 residues. V lost 6 bases to trimming and J lost 7 bases; unmatched junction nucleotides: 11.

The J gene is TRBJ2-3, the V gene TRBV15; D unclear. The V end lost 0 bases, the J end lost 2 bases, and 9 bases lay between the germline ends. CDR3 length: 15 amino acids. Germline loops: CDR1 LNHNV, CDR2 YYDKDF (reference sequence). CDR3 bases: TGTGCCACCAGCAGAGATAAGATAGCCACAGATACGCAGTATTTT. It yields the protein CATSRDKIATDTQYF.

This chain uses TRBV19 with TRBJ2-1; 7 bases fit TRBD1. V was clipped by 1 base and J by 7 bases; unmatched bases: 4. Germline V CDR1 and CDR2: LNHDA, SQIVND (reference sequence). The CDR3 runs to 14 residues. The CDR3 reads CASSIVSRGNEQFF. CDR3 bases: TGTGCCAGTAGTATAGTAAGCAGGGGGAATGAGCAGTTCTTC. The variable domain in full, with the rest retrieved from reference TRBV19 and TRBJ2-1, is DGGITQSPKYLFRKEGQNVTLSCEQNLNHDAMYWYRQDPGQGLRLIYYSQIVNDFQKGDIAEGYSVSREKKESFPLTVTSAQKNPTAFYLCASSIVSRGNEQFFGPGTRLTVL.

The genes are TRBV4-1 and TRBJ2-1, with D tentatively TRBD1 (5 bases). This CDR3 is built from 14 residues. V lost 0 bases, J lost 4 bases, and 7 bases lay in between. Germline V gene sequence: CDR1 MGHRA, CDR2 YSYEKL. The CDR3 spells CASSQEQVYNEQFF. CDR3 nucleotide sequence: TGCGCCAGCAGCCAAGAACAGGTATACAATGAGCAGTTCTTC.

The chain joins TRBV5-1 to TRBJ2-7; D possibly corresponds to TRBD2 (5 bases). This CDR3 comprises 14 residues. Trimming pared 0 bases from V and 2 bases from J, leaving 9 bases between. Germline loops: CDR1 SGHRS, CDR2 YFSETQ. CDR3 bases: TGCGCCAGCAGCTTGGAAGCGGATACCTACGAGCAGTACTTC. This gives the protein CASSLEADTYEQYF.

The chain combines TRBV11-2 with TRBJ2-3; 8 nucleotides line up with TRBD2. In germline, CDR1 is SGHAT, CDR2 FQNNGV. V lost 3 bases, J lost 5 bases, and 7 bases stayed unmatched. The CDR3 has 15 amino acids. The CDR3 spells CASSFQRGREDTQYF. In DNA form, the CDR3 reads TGTGCCAGCAGCTTCCAGCGGGGGCGGGAAGATACGCAGTATTTT. The variable domain in full, with the rest retrieved from reference TRBV11-2 and TRBJ2-3, is EAGVAQSPRYKIIEKRQSVAFWCNPISGHATLYWYQQILGQGPKLLIQFQNNGVVDDSQLPKDRFSAERLKGVDSTLKIQPAKLEDSAVYLCASSFQRGREDTQYFGPGTRLTVL.

The chain joins TRBV27 to TRBJ2-1, with D unresolved. Trimming stripped 3 bases from V and 4 bases from J, with 7 bases between. The CDR3 has 13 residues. Germline V CDR1 and CDR2: MNHEY, SMNVEV (reference sequence). The CDR3 reads CASSFTAYNEQFF. In nucleotides, the CDR3 is TGTGCCAGCAGTTTCACAGCTTACAATGAGCAGTTCTTC.

This chain joins TRBV7-9 and TRBJ2-1; no definite D call. V lost 0 bases and J lost 9, with 3 bases in between. Germline assignment: CDR1 SEHNR and CDR2 FQNEAQ (reference sequence). The length of the CDR3 is 11 residues. CDR3 in DNA: TGTGCCAGCAGCTTAGCCGGTGAGCAGTTCTTC. This codes for CASSLAGEQFF.

The chain has TRBV27 and TRBJ2-1, with TRBD1 matching over 11 bases. V was pared by 7 bases and J by 8 bases, with 7 bases of the junction left unmatched. Germline CDR1 and CDR2: MNHEY and SMNVEV (reference sequence). There are 14 residues in the CDR3. CDR3 sequence (DNA): TGTGCCAGCAAACCGGGACAGGGGGTCTATGAGCAGTTCTTC. Amino acid sequence: CASKPGQGVYEQFF.

The V call is TRBV4-3, the J call TRBJ1-4; D remains ambiguous. CDR3 size: 14 residues. The germline gives CDR1 LGHNA, CDR2 YSLEER. V was pared by 2 bases and J by 5 bases, with 9 bases between. In nucleotides, the CDR3 is TGCGCCAGCAGCCAACTATCACGGAATGAAAAACTGTTTTTT. Translated, it gives CASSQLSRNEKLFF.

This chain uses TRBV10-3 with TRBJ2-1; D remains ambiguous. Trimming took off 0 bases at V and 5 bases at J, with 11 bases between the two ends. The germline V gene has CDR1 ENHRY and CDR2 SYGVKD. This CDR3 region has 15 residues. The chain's CDR3 is CAISESSLTNNEQFF. The DNA for the CDR3 is TGTGCCATCAGTGAGTCGAGCCTAACTAACAATGAGCAGTTCTTC.

The chain combines TRBV29-1 with TRBJ2-5; TRBD1 might be the D (5 bases). Trimming left V 4 bases short and J 2 bases short, with 20 bases between. Germline V gives CDR1 SQVTM, CDR2 ANQGSEA. This CDR3 has 16 residues. The CDR3 nucleotides read TGCAGCGTTGTATTATTCAGGGTTTTCTCTCAAGAGACCCAGTACTTC. It codes for CSVVLFRVFSQETQYF.

This chain connects TRBV27 to TRBJ2-3; TRBD1 is a possible D gene (6 bases). CDR3 length: 13 residues. The germline CDR1 and CDR2 sequences are MNHEY and SMNVEV (reference sequence). V was clipped by 3 bases and J by 4 bases, with 8 bases between them. CDR3 coding DNA: TGTGCCAGCAGTTTTTGGACAGCAGATACGCAGTATTTT. Encoded protein: CASSFWTADTQYF.

The genes are TRBV5-1 and TRBJ2-2, with D uncertain. In germline, CDR1 is SGHRS, CDR2 YFSETQ. The CDR3 sequence is 12 residues long. Trimming pared 3 bases from V and 2 bases from J, leaving 2 bases between. The CDR3 DNA follows: TGCGCCAGCAGCTCAAACACCGGGGAGCTGTTTTTT. Residues: CASSSNTGELFF.

This chain connects TRBV11-2 to TRBJ1-5; TRBD1 matches at 9 bases. Germline V gene sequence: CDR1 SGHAT, CDR2 FQNNGV. The CDR3 length is 15 residues. The ends lost 5 bases at V and 0 bases at J; junction bases unmatched: 2. The CDR3 loop reads CASSRDRDSNQPQHF. CDR3 in DNA: TGTGCCAGCAGCAGGGACAGGGATAGCAATCAGCCCCAGCATTTT.